This entry is about one TCR beta chain. TCRdb's copy holds only in-frame clones and misses some; the assay was immunoSEQ multiplex PCR. The data hold tens of thousands of clones, with about nine tenths observed a single time. This sample was included in a study of T cell changes during pregnancy in multiple sclerosis. The sample consisted of peripheral blood, taken in the third trimester of pregnancy. The TCR was taken from a female donor with multiple sclerosis, enrolled in a pregnancy study.

CDR3 amino acids: CASSPLGQGNSPLHF. The CDR3 DNA follows: TGTGCCAGCTCACCACTCGGACAGGGGAATTCACCCCTCCACTTT. The gene calls are TRBV18 and TRBJ1-6; 9 bases fit TRBD1. The CDR3 length is 15 residues. Trimming took 1 base from V and 7 from J; bases not matched to a gene: 2. Germline V gives CDR1 KGHSH, CDR2 LQKENI. The variable domain in full, completed from reference TRBV18 and TRBJ1-6, reads NAGVMQNPRHLVRRRGQEARLRCSPMKGHSHVYWYRQLPEEGLKFMVYLQKENIIDESGMPKERFSAEFPKEGPSILRIQQVVRGDSAAYFCASSPLGQGNSPLHFGNGTRLTVT.